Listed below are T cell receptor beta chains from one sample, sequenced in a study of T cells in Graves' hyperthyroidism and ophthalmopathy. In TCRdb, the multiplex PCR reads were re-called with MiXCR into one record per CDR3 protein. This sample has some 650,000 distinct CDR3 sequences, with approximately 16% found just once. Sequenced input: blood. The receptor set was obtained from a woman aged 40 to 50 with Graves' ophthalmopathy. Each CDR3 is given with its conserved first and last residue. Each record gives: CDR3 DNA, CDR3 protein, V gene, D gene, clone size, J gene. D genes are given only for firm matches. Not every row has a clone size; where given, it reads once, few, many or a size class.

CDR3 DNA: TGTGCCAGCAGTTTCGCAGGGTTGGGACGCGGTTCACCCCTCCACTTT
CDR3 protein: CASSFAGLGRGSPLHF
V gene: TRBV28
D gene: .
clone size: many
J gene: TRBJ1-6

CDR3 DNA: TGTGCCTCCGACACTACAGGGGACGAGCAGTACTTC
CDR3 protein: CASDTTGDEQYF
V gene: TRBV5-5
D gene: TRBD1
clone size: .
J gene: TRBJ2-7

CDR3 DNA: TGCGCCAGCAGCTTGGAAGGCACAGCGAGCACAGATACGCAGTATTTT
CDR3 protein: CASSLEGTASTDTQYF
V gene: TRBV5-1
D gene: .
clone size: few
J gene: TRBJ2-3

CDR3 DNA: TGTGCCAGCAGCTTGGACTTAGGGACTAGCGGGGCAACTACGCAGTATTTT
CDR3 protein: CASSLDLGTSGATTQYF
V gene: TRBV9
D gene: TRBD2
clone size: few
J gene: TRBJ2-3

CDR3 DNA: TGTGCCAGCAGCCAACACCACGGACAGGGGGCAGAGACCCAGTACTTC
CDR3 protein: CASSQHHGQGAETQYF
V gene: TRBV4-2
D gene: TRBD1
clone size: many
J gene: TRBJ2-5

CDR3 DNA: TGTGCCAGCAGCTGGGGCCAAGAGACCCAGTACTTC
CDR3 protein: CASSWGQETQYF
V gene: TRBV7-9
D gene: .
clone size: many
J gene: TRBJ2-5

CDR3 DNA: TGCAGCGGAGGGAGAGGGAGTAATGAAAAACTGTTTTTT
CDR3 protein: CSGGRGSNEKLFF
V gene: TRBV29-1
D gene: .
clone size: .
J gene: TRBJ1-4

CDR3 DNA: TGTGCCAGCAGCGTAGGCAGGTTCAATGAGCAGTTCTTC
CDR3 protein: CASSVGRFNEQFF
V gene: TRBV9
D gene: .
clone size: many
J gene: TRBJ2-1

CDR3 DNA: TGTGCCAGCAGCCAAGAAGGGACTAGCGGGCTTACCTACGAGCAGTACTTC
CDR3 protein: CASSQEGTSGLTYEQYF
V gene: TRBV4-2
D gene: TRBD2
clone size: .
J gene: TRBJ2-7

CDR3 DNA: TGTGCCAGCAGCGACAGGACTAATAATTCACCCCTCCACTTT
CDR3 protein: CASSDRTNNSPLHF
V gene: TRBV11-2
D gene: .
clone size: many
J gene: TRBJ1-6

CDR3 DNA: TGTGCCAGCAGCGGGGTCAGGGAGGGCCTTGCGGAGACCCAGTACTTC
CDR3 protein: CASSGVREGLAETQYF
V gene: TRBV11-2
D gene: TRBD2
clone size: many
J gene: TRBJ2-5

CDR3 DNA: TGTGCCAGCGCCCCGGGAGGGTCCTACGAGCAGTACTTC
CDR3 protein: CASAPGGSYEQYF
V gene: TRBV28
D gene: TRBD2
clone size: many
J gene: TRBJ2-7

CDR3 DNA: TGCGCCAGCAGTAAACTAGCGGGCTTCACCGGGGAGCTGTTTTTT
CDR3 protein: CASSKLAGFTGELFF
V gene: TRBV10-2
D gene: TRBD2
clone size: few
J gene: TRBJ2-2

CDR3 DNA: TGTGCCAGCAGCCTCGGGAGGGCTTTATACAATGAGCAGTTCTTC
CDR3 protein: CASSLGRALYNEQFF
V gene: TRBV6-2/TRBV6-3
D gene: TRBD2
clone size: .
J gene: TRBJ2-1

CDR3 DNA: TGTGCCAGCAGCGTAGACGGTGAGAACACTGAAGCTTTCTTT
CDR3 protein: CASSVDGENTEAFF
V gene: TRBV9
D gene: .
clone size: few
J gene: TRBJ1-1

CDR3 DNA: TGTGCCAGCAGCTTGAGGGCGGGTCAGGAGACCCAGTACTTC
CDR3 protein: CASSLRAGQETQYF
V gene: TRBV5-4
D gene: .
clone size: few
J gene: TRBJ2-5

CDR3 DNA: TGTGCCAGCAGCCCCCGCTCCGCCCACAATGAGCAGTTCTTC
CDR3 protein: CASSPRSAHNEQFF
V gene: TRBV6-1
D gene: .
clone size: many
J gene: TRBJ2-1